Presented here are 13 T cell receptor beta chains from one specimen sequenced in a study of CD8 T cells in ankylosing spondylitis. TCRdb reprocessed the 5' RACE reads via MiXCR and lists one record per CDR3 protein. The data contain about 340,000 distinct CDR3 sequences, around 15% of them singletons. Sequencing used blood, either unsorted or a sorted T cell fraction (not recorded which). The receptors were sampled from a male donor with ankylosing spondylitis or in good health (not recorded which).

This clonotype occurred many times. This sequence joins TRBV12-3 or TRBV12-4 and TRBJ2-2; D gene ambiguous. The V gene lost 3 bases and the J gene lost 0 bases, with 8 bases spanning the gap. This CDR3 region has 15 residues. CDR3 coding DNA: TGTGCCAGCAGTTTCTGGCAAACGAACACCGGGGAGCTGTTTTTT. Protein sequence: CASSFWQTNTGELFF.

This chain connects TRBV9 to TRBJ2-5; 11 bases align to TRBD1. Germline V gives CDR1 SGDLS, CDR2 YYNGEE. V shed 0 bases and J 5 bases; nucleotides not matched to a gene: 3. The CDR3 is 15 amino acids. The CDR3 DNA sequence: TGTGCCAGCAGCGTAGGGGGGACAGGGGGGGAGACCCAGTACTTC. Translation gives CASSVGGTGGETQYF.

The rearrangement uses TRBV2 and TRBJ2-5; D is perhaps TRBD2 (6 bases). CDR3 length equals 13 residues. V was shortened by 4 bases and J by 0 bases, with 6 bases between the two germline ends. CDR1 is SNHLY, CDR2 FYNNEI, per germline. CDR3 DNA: TGTGCCAGCAGTGGCGGGAACCAAGAGACCCAGTACTTC. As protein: CASSGGNQETQYF.

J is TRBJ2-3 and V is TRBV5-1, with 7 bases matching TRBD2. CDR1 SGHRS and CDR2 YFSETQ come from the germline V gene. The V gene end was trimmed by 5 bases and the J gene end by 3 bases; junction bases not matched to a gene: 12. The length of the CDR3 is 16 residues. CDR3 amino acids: CASRREGGRGTDTQYF. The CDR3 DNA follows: TGCGCCAGCAGGCGCGAAGGCGGGAGAGGAACAGATACGCAGTATTTT. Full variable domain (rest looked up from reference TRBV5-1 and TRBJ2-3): KAGVTQTPRYLIKTRGQQVTLSCSPISGHRSVSWYQQTPGQGLQFLFEYFSETQRNKGNFPGRFSGRQFSNSRSEMNVSTLELGDSALYLCASRREGGRGTDTQYFGPGTRLTVL.

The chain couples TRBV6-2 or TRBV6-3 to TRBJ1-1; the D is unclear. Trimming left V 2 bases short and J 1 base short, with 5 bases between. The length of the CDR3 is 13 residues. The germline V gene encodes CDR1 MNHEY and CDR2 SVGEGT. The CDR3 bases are TGTGCCAGCAGTTACGCCGGGAACACTGAAGCTTTCTTT. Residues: CASSYAGNTEAFF.

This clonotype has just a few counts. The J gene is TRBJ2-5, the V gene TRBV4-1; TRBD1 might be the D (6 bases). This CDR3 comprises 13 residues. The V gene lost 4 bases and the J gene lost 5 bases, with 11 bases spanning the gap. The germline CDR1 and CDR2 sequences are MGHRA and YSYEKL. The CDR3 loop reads CASSPTGWETQYF. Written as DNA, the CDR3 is TGCGCCAGCAGCCCCACAGGGTGGGAGACCCAGTACTTC.

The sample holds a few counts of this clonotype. In DNA form, the CDR3 reads TGTGCCAGCTCACCGGCTGGGCGGGCAGATACGCAGTATTTT. This encodes CASSPAGRADTQYF. V and J are TRBV18 and TRBJ2-3; D possibly corresponds to TRBD2 (5 bases). Germline lookup yields CDR1 KGHSH and CDR2 LQKENI. The CDR3 has 14 amino acids. Trimming pared 3 bases from V and 4 bases from J, leaving 11 bases between.

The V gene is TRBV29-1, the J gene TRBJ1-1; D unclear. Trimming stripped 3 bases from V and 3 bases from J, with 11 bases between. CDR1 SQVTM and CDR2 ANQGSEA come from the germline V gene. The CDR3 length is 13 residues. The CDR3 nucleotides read TGCAGCGTTGATACCGGTGGGGACACTGAAGCTTTCTTT. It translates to CSVDTGGDTEAFF.

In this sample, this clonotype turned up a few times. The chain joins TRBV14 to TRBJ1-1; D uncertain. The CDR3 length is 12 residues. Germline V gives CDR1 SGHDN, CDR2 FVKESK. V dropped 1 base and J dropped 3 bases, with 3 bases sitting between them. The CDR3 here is CASSQVYTEAFF. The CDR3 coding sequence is TGTGCCAGCAGCCAAGTGTACACTGAAGCTTTCTTT.

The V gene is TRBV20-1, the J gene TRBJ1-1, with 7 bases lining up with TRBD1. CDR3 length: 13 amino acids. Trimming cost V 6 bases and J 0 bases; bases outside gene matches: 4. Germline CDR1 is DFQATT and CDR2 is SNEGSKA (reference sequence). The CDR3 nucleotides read TGCAGTGCGAACAGGGGAATGAACACTGAAGCTTTCTTT. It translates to CSANRGMNTEAFF.

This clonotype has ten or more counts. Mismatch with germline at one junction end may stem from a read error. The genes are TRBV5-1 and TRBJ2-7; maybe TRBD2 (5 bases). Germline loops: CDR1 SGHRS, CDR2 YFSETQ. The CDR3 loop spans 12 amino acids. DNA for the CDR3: TGTGCCAGCAGTTTACTAGGCTACGAGCAGTACTTC. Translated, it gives CASSLLGYEQYF.

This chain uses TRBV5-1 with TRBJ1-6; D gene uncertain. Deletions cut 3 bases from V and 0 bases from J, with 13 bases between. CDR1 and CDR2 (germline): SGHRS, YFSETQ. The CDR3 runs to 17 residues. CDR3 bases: TGCGCCAGCAGCTCGGAGACGTTGAGCTCCTATAATTCACCCCTCCACTTT. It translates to CASSSETLSSYNSPLHF.

CDR3 nucleotide sequence: TGTGCCAGCAGTTTCAGGGGCATGAACACTGAAGCTTTCTTT. Amino acid sequence: CASSFRGMNTEAFF. The J gene is TRBJ1-1, the V gene TRBV12-3 or TRBV12-4; TRBD1 is a possible D gene (6 bases). The CDR3 covers 14 residues. The ends were cut back, 3 bases at V and 0 bases at J, with 8 bases in the middle.